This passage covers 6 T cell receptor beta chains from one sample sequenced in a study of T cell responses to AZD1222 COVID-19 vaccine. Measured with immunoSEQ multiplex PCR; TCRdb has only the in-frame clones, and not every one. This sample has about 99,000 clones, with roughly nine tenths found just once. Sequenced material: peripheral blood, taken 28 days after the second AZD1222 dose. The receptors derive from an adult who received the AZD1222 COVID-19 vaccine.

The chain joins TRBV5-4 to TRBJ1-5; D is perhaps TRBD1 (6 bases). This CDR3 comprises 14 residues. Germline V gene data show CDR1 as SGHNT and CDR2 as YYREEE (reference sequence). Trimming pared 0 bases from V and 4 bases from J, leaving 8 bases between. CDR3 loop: CASSLGGANQPQHF. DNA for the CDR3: TGTGCCAGCAGCTTGGGGGGGGCAAATCAGCCCCAGCATTTT.

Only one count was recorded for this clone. The DNA of the CDR3 is TGTGCCACCAGTGATTTCAGTGAAAAACTGTTTTTT. It codes for CATSDFSEKLFF. This chain uses TRBV24-1 with TRBJ1-4; D call uncertain. Germline lookup yields CDR1 KGHDR and CDR2 SFDVKD. Trimming took 1 base from V and 7 from J, leaving 3 bases between them. This CDR3 has 12 residues.

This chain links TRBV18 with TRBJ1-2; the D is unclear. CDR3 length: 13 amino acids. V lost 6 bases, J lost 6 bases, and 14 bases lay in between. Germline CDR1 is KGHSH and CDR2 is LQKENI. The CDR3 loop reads CASSPQFYDGYTF. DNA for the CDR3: TGTGCCAGCTCCCCCCAGTTTTACGATGGCTACACCTTC.

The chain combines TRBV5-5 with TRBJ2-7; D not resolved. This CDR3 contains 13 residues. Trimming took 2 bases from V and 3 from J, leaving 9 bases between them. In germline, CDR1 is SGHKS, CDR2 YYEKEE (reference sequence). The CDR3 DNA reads TGTGCCAGCAGCTTATCGGAGTACTACGAGCAGTACTTC. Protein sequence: CASSLSEYYEQYF.

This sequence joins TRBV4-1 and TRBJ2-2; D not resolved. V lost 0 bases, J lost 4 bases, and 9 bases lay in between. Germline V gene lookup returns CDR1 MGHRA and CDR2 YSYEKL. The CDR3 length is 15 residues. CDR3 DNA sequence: TGCGCCAGCAGCCAAGAGATATTGGGCACCGGGGAGCTGTTTTTT. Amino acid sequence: CASSQEILGTGELFF.

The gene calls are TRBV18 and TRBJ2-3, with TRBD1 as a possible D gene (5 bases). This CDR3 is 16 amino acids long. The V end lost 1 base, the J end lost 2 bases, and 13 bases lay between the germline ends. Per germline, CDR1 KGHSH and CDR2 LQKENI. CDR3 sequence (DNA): TGTGCCAGCTCACCACTCGGACAATTTTCCACAGATACGCAGTATTTT. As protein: CASSPLGQFSTDTQYF.